This entry features one T cell receptor beta chain sequence. Antigen specificity is unknown. These data are taken from a study of cytomegalovirus exposure and HLA in healthy donors. About the study: Caucasian-associated ancestry cluster membership applied to over 80% of around 400 genotyped donors. Study-wide results and limits: Later on, analysis showed that most CMV-associated TCR beta chains appeared to be HLA-restricted. A later analysis showed that HLA-associated TCR beta chains had undergone more clonal expansion than equally common others.

PCR primers comprised 60 Vbeta and 13 Jbeta primers. Measured with immunoSEQ multiplex PCR; TCRdb has only the in-frame clones, and not every one. The sample records 200,000 or so clones, 82% being singletons. V was clipped by 6 bases and J by 3 bases; unmatched bases: 8. The CDR3 runs to 15 residues. In germline, CDR1 is MNHNY, CDR2 SVGAGI (reference sequence). The genes are TRBV6-6 and TRBJ2-7, with TRBD1 matching 10 bases. Sequencing was carried out using PBMCs. The receptor was isolated from a boy between 2 and 10 years old in good health and CMV-seronegative. CDR3 in amino acids: CASRYPGQGIYEQYF. CDR3 coding DNA: TGTGCCAGCAGATACCCGGGACAGGGGATCTACGAGCAGTACTTC.